This T cell receptor (beta chain) was identified during a study of T-cell reconstitution after alpha-beta-depleted transplantation in children. Regarding the study as a whole: Surviving recipient T cells and intrathymic progenitors accounted for some patients' high TCRbeta diversity at day 60.

This sample's TCRbeta library carried unique molecular identifier barcodes. TCRdb fed the PCR reads into MiXCR, producing one record per CDR3 protein. The table lists hundreds of thousands of distinct CDR3 sequences, under 30% of them singletons. The CDR3 runs 17 residues. After removal of 7 bases from V and 2 bases from J, the junction contained 12 bases not matched to a gene. This clonotype was found once. The target antigen is unknown. The clonotype was recovered from a girl under 10 years old with Fanconi anemia, due to receive a stem cell transplant. This chain uses TRBV12-3 or TRBV12-4 with TRBJ2-7, with 12 positions matching TRBD2. The source was PBMCs, collected before TCRalphabeta/CD19-depleted stem cell transplant. DNA of the CDR3: TGTGCCAGCAAAGAAGGACTAGCGGGATATGTTGCCTACGAGCAGTACTTC. This codes for CASKEGLAGYVAYEQYF.